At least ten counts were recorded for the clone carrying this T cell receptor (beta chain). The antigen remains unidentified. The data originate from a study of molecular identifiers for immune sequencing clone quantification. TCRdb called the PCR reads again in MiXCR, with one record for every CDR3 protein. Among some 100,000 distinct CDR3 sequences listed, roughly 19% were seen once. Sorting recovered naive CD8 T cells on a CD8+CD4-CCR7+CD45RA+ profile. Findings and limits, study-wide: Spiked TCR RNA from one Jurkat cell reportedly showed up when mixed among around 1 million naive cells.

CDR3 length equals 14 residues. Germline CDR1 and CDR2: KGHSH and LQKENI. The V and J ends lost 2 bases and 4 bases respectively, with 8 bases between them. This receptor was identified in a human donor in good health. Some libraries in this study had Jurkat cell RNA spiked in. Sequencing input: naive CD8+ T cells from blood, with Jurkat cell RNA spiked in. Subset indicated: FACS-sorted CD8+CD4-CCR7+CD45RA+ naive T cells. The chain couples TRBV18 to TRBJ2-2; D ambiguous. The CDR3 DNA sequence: TGTGCCAGCTCACCAGCACCGAGCACCGGGGAGCTGTTTTTT. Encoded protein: CASSPAPSTGELFF.